This TCR beta chain was recovered during a study of T-cell memory formation after mild COVID-19. Per the germline V gene, CDR1 is SQVTM and CDR2 is ANQGSEA. The CDR3 extends over 12 amino acids. Trimming pared 5 bases from V and 4 bases from J, leaving 11 bases between. This clonotype has just a few counts. TCRdb reprocessed the 5' RACE reads with MiXCR, giving one entry per CDR3 protein. The data hold about 400,000 distinct CDR3 sequences, with 20% to 25% observed a single time. The chain joins TRBV29-1 to TRBJ1-1; D is undetermined. Input material: PBMCs or a T cell subset sorted from them (not recorded which). The source is an adult woman who had mild COVID-19 (a few samples of this study predate the infection). Cell type and time point are not known. CDR3 region: CSVFRSGTEAFF. CDR3 DNA: TGCAGCGTTTTTAGATCGGGCACTGAAGCTTTCTTT.